This TCR beta chain was profiled in a study of OX40 agonist ivuxolimab in advanced cancers. Study-level background: Hepatocellular carcinoma, melanoma, renal cell or head and neck cancer was diagnosed in the dose-escalation patients.

Deletions cut 1 base from V and 10 bases from J, with 14 bases between. Germline V gene lookup returns CDR1 SEHNR and CDR2 FQNEAQ (reference sequence). The CDR3 runs 15 residues. Profiling relied on immunoSEQ multiplex PCR, and the TCRdb table lists in-frame clones only, not all of them. The sample holds 45,000 to 65,000 clones, 79% seen once. Study-level findings and limits: Not determined was the antigen specificity of the expanded peripheral T cells.

In regard to this clone: Its antigen remains unidentified.

This sequence originates from an adult with an advanced solid tumor such as melanoma, head and neck, liver or kidney cancer. The specimen comprised CD4+ or CD8+ T cells sorted from blood, sampled in a trial of the OX40 agonist ivuxolimab. The rearrangement links TRBV7-9 to TRBJ1-6; D is perhaps TRBD1 (5 bases). This CDR3 reads CASSLDSTGGSPLHF. In DNA form, the CDR3 reads TGTGCCAGCAGCTTAGATTCTACGGGGGGATCACCCCTCCACTTT.